Each of the 21 T cell receptor beta chains below was sequenced from the same sample in a study of control samples from healthy donors and cancer patients. Sequencing used immunoSEQ multiplex PCR; TCRdb keeps in-frame clones, though not all of them. The sample lists 130,000 or so clones, about 88% seen once, with about 3.2% in the top ten. Material for sequencing was blood. These receptors all stem from a man aged 50 to 59 in good health.

The chain combines TRBV20-1 with TRBJ2-5; D gene ambiguous. V was pared by 0 bases and J by 8 bases, with 7 bases between. CDR1 is DFQATT and CDR2 is SNEGSKA in the germline V gene (reference sequence). CDR3 length: 11 amino acids. The CDR3 DNA reads TGCAGTGCTAGAGATCTCGTTACCCAGTACTTC. Protein product: CSARDLVTQYF.

The chain joins TRBV5-1 to TRBJ2-5; D is tentatively TRBD1 or TRBD2 (5 bases each). Between the trimmed V and J ends, which lost 0 bases and 3 bases, there was a span of 9 bases. The germline gives CDR1 SGHRS, CDR2 YFSETQ. The CDR3 has 14 residues. CDR3 region: CASSLALGEETQYF. As DNA, the CDR3 is TGCGCCAGCAGCTTGGCTTTGGGGGAAGAGACCCAGTACTTC.

The chain joins TRBV6-5 to TRBJ2-7, with D hard to call. CDR3 length equals 14 residues. Germline V CDR1 and CDR2: MNHEY, SVGAGI. The ends were cut back, 6 bases at V and 0 bases at J, with 12 bases in the middle. CDR3 region: CASSVSYSSYEQYF. The CDR3 nucleotides are TGTGCCAGCAGCGTTAGTTACAGCTCCTACGAGCAGTACTTC.

The J gene is TRBJ2-1, the V gene TRBV7-2; D unclear. The CDR3 length is 14 residues. Germline CDR1 and CDR2: SGHTA and FQGNSA. V lost 4 bases and J lost 7, with 14 bases in between. The CDR3 DNA reads as TGTGCCAGCAGCTCACGGGTAGTGCATAATGAGCAGTTCTTC. The encoded protein is CASSSRVVHNEQFF.

V usage is TRBV7-9 and J usage is TRBJ2-7; D gene unclear. V lost 4 bases and J lost 0, with 7 bases in between. Germline CDR1 SEHNR, CDR2 FQNEAQ (reference sequence). The CDR3 sequence is 13 residues long. The CDR3 loop reads CASSSTGSYEQYF. As DNA, the CDR3 is TGTGCCAGCAGCTCGACCGGCTCCTACGAGCAGTACTTC.

The rearrangement uses TRBV29-1 and TRBJ1-2; 8 nucleotides agree with TRBD1. Trimming took 5 bases from V and 9 from J; bases not matched to a gene: 14. The V gene's germline CDR1 is SQVTM and CDR2 ANQGSEA. The CDR3 loop spans 14 amino acids. The CDR3 region is CSVSPGQGRMSYTF. CDR3 DNA sequence: TGCAGCGTTTCACCCGGACAGGGTAGGATGAGCTACACCTTC.

The CDR3 DNA reads TGTGCCAGCAGCTCCCCTGTGGACAGGCCCTACAATGAGCAGTTCTTC. Protein sequence: CASSSPVDRPYNEQFF. The chain couples TRBV9 to TRBJ2-1; 7 nucleotides line up with TRBD1. Germline lookup yields CDR1 SGDLS and CDR2 YYNGEE. The CDR3 consists of 16 residues. V shed 4 bases, J shed 2 bases, and the junction held 9 bases outside the gene matches. The variable domain in full, completed from reference TRBV9 and TRBJ2-1, reads DSGVTQTPKHLITATGQRVTLRCSPRSGDLSVYWYQQSLDQGLQFLIQYYNGEERAKGNILERFSAQQFPDLHSELNLSSLELGDSALYFCASSSPVDRPYNEQFFGPGTRLTVL.

The J gene is TRBJ2-7, the V gene TRBV6-1; a weak D match, TRBD2 (6 bases). CDR1 is MNHNS and CDR2 is SASEGT in the germline V gene. This CDR3 is 17 amino acids long. Trimming shortened V by 1 base and J by 3 bases, and 19 bases separated the two germline ends. In DNA, the CDR3 is TGTGCCAGCAGTGAAGTAGGCTGGGAGGATGGGGGCTACGAGCAGTACTTC. Translating gives CASSEVGWEDGGYEQYF.

The chain uses TRBV6-5 and TRBJ2-7, with D perhaps matching TRBD1 (6 bases). The CDR3 consists of 14 residues. CDR1 and CDR2 (germline): MNHEY, SVGAGI. V was clipped by 8 bases and J by 4 bases, with 18 bases between them. CDR3 in DNA: TGTGCCAGCGGACACTACCAGACAGGTTACGAGCAGTACTTC. Translated: CASGHYQTGYEQYF.

The gene calls are TRBV11-3 and TRBJ2-2, with D perhaps TRBD1 (5 bases). Trimming took off 5 bases at V and 2 bases at J, with 15 bases between the two ends. CDR1 is SGHNT and CDR2 is YENEEA in the germline V gene. The CDR3 is made up of 16 amino acids. CDR3 bases: TGTGCCAGCAGCGCCCAGGGATATTATAACACCGGGGAGCTGTTTTTT. Its translation is CASSAQGYYNTGELFF.

The chain links TRBV2 to TRBJ1-5; 7 positions match TRBD1. V was clipped by 6 bases and J by 2 bases; unmatched bases: 7. The CDR3 has 15 amino acids. CDR1 is SNHLY and CDR2 is FYNNEI in the germline V gene. The CDR3 is CASSPRQGGNQPQHF. As DNA, the CDR3 is TGTGCCAGCAGCCCGAGACAGGGAGGCAATCAGCCCCAGCATTTT.

V is TRBV9 and J is TRBJ1-2; D uncertain. Germline V CDR1 and CDR2: SGDLS, YYNGEE. CDR3 length: 9 residues. CDR3 nucleotides: TGTGCTTGGTCCGGGGGCTACACCTTC. It codes for CAWSGGYTF.

J is TRBJ2-2 and V is TRBV6-5, with D uncertain. The V end lost 1 base, the J end lost 3 bases, and 6 bases lay between the germline ends. Germline V gene lookup returns CDR1 MNHEY and CDR2 SVGAGI. There are 14 residues in the CDR3. The CDR3 DNA sequence: TGTGCCAGCAGTTACTGGACCGACACCGGGGAGCTGTTTTTT. Translated, it gives CASSYWTDTGELFF.

This CDR3 is CASSPEAGGGYTF. The CDR3 nucleotides read TGTGCCAGCTCACCAGAAGCAGGGGGAGGCTACACCTTC. The chain has TRBV18 and TRBJ1-2, with TRBD1 matching 7 bases. Germline assignment: CDR1 KGHSH and CDR2 LQKENI. This CDR3 contains 13 residues. The ends lost 2 bases at V and 8 bases at J; junction bases unmatched: 5.

This sequence joins TRBV13 and TRBJ2-2, with 9 bases aligning to TRBD1. Trimming cost V 2 bases and J 6 bases; bases outside gene matches: 7. From germline, CDR1 is PRHDT and CDR2 FYEKMQ (reference sequence). This CDR3 is 16 amino acids long. The CDR3 protein is CASSLSRTGVAGELFF. As DNA, the CDR3 is TGTGCCAGCAGCTTATCCCGGACAGGGGTAGCCGGGGAGCTGTTTTTT.

The sample holds a few counts of this clone. J is TRBJ2-7 and V is TRBV3-1 (or the pseudogene TRBV3-2); 11 bases are a match to TRBD2. The V gene's germline CDR1 is LGHDT and CDR2 YNNKEL (reference sequence). The CDR3 totals 16 residues. J gave up 2 bases and V 1 base, and 4 bases lay outside the gene matches. Here the CDR3 reads CASSQAEGLAAYEQYF. CDR3 bases: TGTGCCAGCAGCCAAGCGGAGGGACTAGCGGCCTACGAGCAGTACTTC.

The rearrangement links TRBV7-8 to TRBJ1-2, with TRBD1 as a possible D gene (5 bases). Germline CDR1 SGHVS, CDR2 FQNEAQ. CDR3 length equals 15 residues. Trimming removed 5 bases from V and 1 base from J, with 14 bases in between. The CDR3, as DNA: TGTGCCAGCAGCATCACGACAGCCTATAACTATGGCTACACCTTC. Translation gives CASSITTAYNYGYTF. The full variable domain, rest sourced from reference TRBV7-8 and TRBJ1-2, is GAGVSQSPRYKVAKRGQDVALRCDPISGHVSLFWYQQALGQGPEFLTYFQNEAQLDKSGLPSDRFFAERPEGSVSTLKIQRTQQEDSAVYLCASSITTAYNYGYTFGSGTRLTVV.

This rearrangement joins TRBV4-1 to TRBJ2-3; 9 bases fit TRBD1. The V gene end was trimmed by 2 bases and the J gene end by 3 bases; junction bases not matched to a gene: 12. This CDR3 region has 18 residues. The germline CDR1 and CDR2 sequences are MGHRA and YSYEKL. The CDR3 loop is CASSQPGAGTGITDTQYF. The CDR3 coding sequence is TGCGCCAGCAGCCAACCCGGCGCCGGGACAGGGATAACAGATACGCAGTATTTT.

The V gene is TRBV7-9, the J gene TRBJ2-1; D gene uncertain. Trimming removed 5 bases from V and 5 bases from J, with 19 bases in between. In germline, CDR1 is SEHNR, CDR2 FQNEAQ (reference sequence). The CDR3 has 16 amino acids. The CDR3 coding sequence is TGTGCCAGCAGCCGAGATACTGTTACCATTAACAATGAGCAGTTCTTC. Encoded protein: CASSRDTVTINNEQFF.

This rearrangement joins TRBV11-3 to TRBJ2-7; D not resolved. V dropped 1 base and J dropped 3 bases, with 4 bases sitting between them. The CDR3 extends over 12 amino acids. Germline CDR1 reads SGHNT; CDR2 reads YENEEA. CDR3 in amino acids: CASSLGDYEQYF. Written as DNA, the CDR3 is TGTGCCAGCAGCTTAGGGGACTACGAGCAGTACTTC. The full variable domain, with the rest looked up from reference TRBV11-3 and TRBJ2-7, is EAGVVQSPRYKIIEKKQPVAFWCNPISGHNTLYWYLQNLGQGPELLIRYENEEAVDDSQLPKDRFSAERLKGVDSTLKIQPAELGDSAVYLCASSLGDYEQYFGPGTRLTVT.

The genes are TRBV6-5 and TRBJ2-7; no clear D gene. This CDR3 has 14 amino acids. Per the germline V gene, CDR1 is MNHEY and CDR2 is SVGAGI. Trimming left V 6 bases short and J 3 bases short, with 15 bases between. CDR3 residues: CASRPGGLGYEQYF. In DNA form, the CDR3 reads TGTGCCAGCAGGCCGGGCGGTCTCGGCTACGAGCAGTACTTC.